Listed here is a single TCR beta chain. What it binds is unknown. A multiplex PCR was run with 60 Vbeta primers and 13 Jbeta primers. Under the authors' procedure: Counted up in a later analysis, unique TCR beta chains came to about 83 million, with around 10 million shared. Libraries were prepared by immunoSEQ multiplex PCR; TCRdb keeps only in-frame clonotypes and omits some of them. V, J and clone size reflect that table, while D and trimming were determined from the DNA. The sample has 150,000 to 200,000 clones; about 85% are singletons. This record comes from a study of cytomegalovirus exposure and HLA in healthy donors. This CDR3 has 14 residues. Trimming took off 1 base at V and 2 bases at J, with 9 bases between the two ends. CDR1 SGHTA and CDR2 FQGNSA come from the germline V gene. Study-wide points: Most subjects had HLA-A and HLA-B alleles reportedly predicted accurately by TCR beta sequences.

The V call is TRBV7-2, the J call TRBJ2-7; D is unresolved. The specimen was PBMCs. The TCR sequence derives from a young man in good health and CMV-seronegative. Here the CDR3 DNA reads TGTGCCAGCAGCTTAGGCCCTTCTACCTACGAGCAGTACTTC. The encoded protein is CASSLGPSTYEQYF.